The clone carrying this TCR beta chain came up a few times. Antigen specificity is unknown. Additional DNA sequences in this sample encode the identical CDR3. The sample originates from a study of beta chain features in type 1 diabetes. Study results and limitations: A PCR bias possibly favoring shorter templates would apply equally to patients and controls. Fewer junction insertions and more nucleotide deletions appeared in type 1 diabetes patients.

The authors reverse transcribed all of the isolated RNA, so sequencing captured expressed TCRB transcripts. The table came from immunoSEQ multiplex PCR; TCRdb's copy has only in-frame clones and leaves some out. The sample consists of some 150,000 clones, over 8.5% of them appearing once. Cells sorted by CD45RO/CCR7/CD25/CD127/CD95/CD27 comprised CD4+ naive, central memory, regulatory and stem cell-like memory cells. This TCR was recovered from a man younger than 35 in good health. The sample taken for sequencing was central memory CD4+ T cells from blood.

The CDR3 sequence: CSPGSTDTQYF. In DNA, the CDR3 is TGCAGCCCCGGAAGCACAGATACGCAGTATTTT. The chain recombines TRBV20-1 with TRBJ2-3; D is unresolved. Germline-derived CDR1 and CDR2 are DFQATT and SNEGSKA (reference sequence). This CDR3 has 11 amino acids.